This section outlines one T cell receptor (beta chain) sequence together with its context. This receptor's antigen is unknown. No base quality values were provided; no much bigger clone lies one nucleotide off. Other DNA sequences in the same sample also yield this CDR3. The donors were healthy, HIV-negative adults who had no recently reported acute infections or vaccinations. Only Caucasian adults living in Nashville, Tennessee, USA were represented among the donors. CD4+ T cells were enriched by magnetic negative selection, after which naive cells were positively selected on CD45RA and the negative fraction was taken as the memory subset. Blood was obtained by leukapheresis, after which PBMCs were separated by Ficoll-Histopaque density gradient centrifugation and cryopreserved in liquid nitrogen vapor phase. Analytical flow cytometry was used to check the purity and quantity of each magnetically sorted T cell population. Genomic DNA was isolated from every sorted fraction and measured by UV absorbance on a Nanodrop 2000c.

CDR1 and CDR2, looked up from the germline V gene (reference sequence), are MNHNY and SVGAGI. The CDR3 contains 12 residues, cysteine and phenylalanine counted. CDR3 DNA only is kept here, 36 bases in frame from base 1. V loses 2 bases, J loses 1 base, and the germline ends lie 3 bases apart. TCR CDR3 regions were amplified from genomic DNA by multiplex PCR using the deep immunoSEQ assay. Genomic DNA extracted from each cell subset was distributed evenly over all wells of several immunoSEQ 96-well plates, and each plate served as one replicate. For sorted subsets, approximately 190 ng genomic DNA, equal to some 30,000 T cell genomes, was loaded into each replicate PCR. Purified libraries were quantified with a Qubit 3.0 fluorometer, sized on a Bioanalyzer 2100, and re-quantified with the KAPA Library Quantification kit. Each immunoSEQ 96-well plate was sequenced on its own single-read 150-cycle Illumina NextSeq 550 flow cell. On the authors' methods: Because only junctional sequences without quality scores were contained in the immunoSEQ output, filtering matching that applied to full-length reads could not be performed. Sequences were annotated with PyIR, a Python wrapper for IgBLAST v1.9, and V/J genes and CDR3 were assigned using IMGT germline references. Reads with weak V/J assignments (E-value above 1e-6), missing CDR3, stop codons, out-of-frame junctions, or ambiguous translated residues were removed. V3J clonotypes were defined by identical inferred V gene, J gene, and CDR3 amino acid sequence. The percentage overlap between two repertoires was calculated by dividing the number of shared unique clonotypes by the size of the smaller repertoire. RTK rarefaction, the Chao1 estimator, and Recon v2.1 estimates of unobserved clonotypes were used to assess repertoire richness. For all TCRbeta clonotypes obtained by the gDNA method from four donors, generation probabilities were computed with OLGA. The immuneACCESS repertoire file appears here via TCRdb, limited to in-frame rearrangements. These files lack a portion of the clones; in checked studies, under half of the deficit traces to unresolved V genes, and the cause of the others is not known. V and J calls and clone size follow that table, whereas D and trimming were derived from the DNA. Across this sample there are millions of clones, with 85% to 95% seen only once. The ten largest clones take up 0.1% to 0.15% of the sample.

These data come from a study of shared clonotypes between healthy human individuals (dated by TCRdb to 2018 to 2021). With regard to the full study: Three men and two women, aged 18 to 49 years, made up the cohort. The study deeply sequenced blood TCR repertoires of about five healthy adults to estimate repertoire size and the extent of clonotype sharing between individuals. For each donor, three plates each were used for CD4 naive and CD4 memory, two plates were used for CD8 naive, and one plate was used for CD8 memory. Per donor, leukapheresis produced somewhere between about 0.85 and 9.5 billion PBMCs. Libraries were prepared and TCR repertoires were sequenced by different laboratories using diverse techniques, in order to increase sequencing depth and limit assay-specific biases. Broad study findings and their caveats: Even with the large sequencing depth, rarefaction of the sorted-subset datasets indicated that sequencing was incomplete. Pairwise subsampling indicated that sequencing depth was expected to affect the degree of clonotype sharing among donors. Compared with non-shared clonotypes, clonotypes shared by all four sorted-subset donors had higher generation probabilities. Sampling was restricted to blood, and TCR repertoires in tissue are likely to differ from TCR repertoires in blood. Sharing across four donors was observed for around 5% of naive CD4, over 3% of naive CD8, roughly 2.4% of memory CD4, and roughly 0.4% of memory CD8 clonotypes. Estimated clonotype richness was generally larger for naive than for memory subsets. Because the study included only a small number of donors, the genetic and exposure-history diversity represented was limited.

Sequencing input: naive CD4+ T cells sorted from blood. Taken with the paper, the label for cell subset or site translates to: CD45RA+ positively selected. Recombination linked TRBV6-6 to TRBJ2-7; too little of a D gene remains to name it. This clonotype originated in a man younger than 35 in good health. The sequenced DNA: TGTGCCAGCAGTTACGTTTCCTACGAGCAGTACTTC. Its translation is CASSYVSYEQYF.